Included here is one T cell receptor beta chain sequence, with context. The antigen is unknown. The method was immunoSEQ multiplex PCR; TCRdb's version includes in-frame clones alone and lacks a portion of them. The top ten hold 3% to 4% of the sample, which has around 130,000 clones, 89% seen once. Among the 100 to 150 subjects of the validation cohort, separate from the roughly 700-subject first cohort, were the donors. This sample is drawn from a study of cytomegalovirus exposure and HLA in healthy donors. Whole-study findings and limits: Cytomegalovirus association was assigned to about 150 TCR beta chains. In vitro assays verified that three CMV-associated chains recognized CMV antigens specifically.

The sequenced sample consisted of PBMCs. This TCR derives from a man aged 25-40 years in good health and CMV-seronegative.

The CDR3 protein is CASSPGGETQYF. CDR3 in DNA: TGCGCCAGCAGCCCCGGGGGGGAGACCCAGTACTTC. V is TRBV5-1 and J is TRBJ2-5; TRBD2 matches 7 bases. Germline CDR1 reads SGHRS; CDR2 reads YFSETQ. With V trimmed by 4 bases and J by 5 bases, 2 bases remained unmatched. This CDR3 is built from 12 residues.